This T cell receptor beta chain was obtained from a study of persistence of HIV-infected CD4 T cells. The immunoSEQ assay was version 4, run in survey mode. Sequenced by immunoSEQ multiplex PCR; TCRdb stores in-frame clones only, minus some. The sample has almost 20,000 clones, 60% to 80% seen once. The stimulus was an HIV-1 Gag 15-mer peptide pool, 0.8 to 1 ug/peptide/mL. Sorting of responding CD4+ T cells relied on upregulated CD40 ligand together with CD69. Stimulated PBMCs had first been depleted of CD8+ T cells. Germline lookup yields CDR1 SGHTA and CDR2 FQGTGA. V was pared by 4 bases and J by 7 bases, with 7 bases of the junction left unmatched. The CDR3 contains 15 residues. In regard to this clone: Its cognate antigen is unknown.

The sequenced sample was CD4+ T cells sorted from PBMCs after approximately 19-hour stimulation, obtained from a patient who received antiretroviral therapy. J is TRBJ2-1 and V is TRBV7-3; 10 bases map to TRBD1. The sequence was collected from an adult woman with HIV who was CMV-seropositive. In DNA form, the CDR3 reads TGTGCCAGCAGCTCCGGGACAGGGGTAAGGAATGAGCAGTTCTTC. Its translation: CASSSGTGVRNEQFF.